This T cell receptor (beta chain) appears in the sequencing data of a study of blood T cell repertoires in COVID-19. CDR1 is SGHVS and CDR2 is FQNEAQ in the germline V gene. The CDR3 covers 15 residues. J gave up 4 bases and V 5 bases, and 9 bases lay outside the gene matches. Data came from immunoSEQ multiplex PCR; TCRdb stores just in-frame clones and leaves some out. Among approximately 150,000 clones, just over 90% were seen once, and the ten largest hold approximately 4.6%. V gene TRBV7-8 combines with J gene TRBJ2-7, with 9 positions matching TRBD1. Sequenced material: peripheral blood. This TCR was recovered from a man aged 18 to 29 with COVID-19, enrolled during active disease. CDR3 bases: TGTGCCAGCAGCCTGGGACAGGGCCCGGCTTACGAGCAGTACTTC. Translating it yields CASSLGQGPAYEQYF.